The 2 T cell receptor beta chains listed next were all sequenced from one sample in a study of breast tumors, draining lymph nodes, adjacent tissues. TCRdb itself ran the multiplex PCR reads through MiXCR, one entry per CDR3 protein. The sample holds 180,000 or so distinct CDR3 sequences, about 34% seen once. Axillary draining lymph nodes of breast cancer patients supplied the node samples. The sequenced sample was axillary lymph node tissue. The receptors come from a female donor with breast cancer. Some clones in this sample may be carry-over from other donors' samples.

The CDR3, as DNA: TGTGCCAGCAACCGAGCAAGGGGAGGGACCCAGTACTTC. Translation gives CASNRARGGTQYF. The V call is TRBV7-3, the J call TRBJ2-5; tentative D call: TRBD2 (6 bases). Per germline, CDR1 SGHTA and CDR2 FQGTGA. CDR3 length: 13 amino acids. The germline V and J ends were trimmed by 7 bases and 7 bases, with 16 bases remaining between them.

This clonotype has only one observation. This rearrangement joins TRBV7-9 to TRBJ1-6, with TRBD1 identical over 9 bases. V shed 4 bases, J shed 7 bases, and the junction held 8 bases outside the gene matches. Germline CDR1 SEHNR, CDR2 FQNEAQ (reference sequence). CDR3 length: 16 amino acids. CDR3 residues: CASSSRGGTGNSPLHF. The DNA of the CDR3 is TGTGCCAGCAGCTCCCGAGGGGGGACAGGGAATTCACCCCTCCACTTT.